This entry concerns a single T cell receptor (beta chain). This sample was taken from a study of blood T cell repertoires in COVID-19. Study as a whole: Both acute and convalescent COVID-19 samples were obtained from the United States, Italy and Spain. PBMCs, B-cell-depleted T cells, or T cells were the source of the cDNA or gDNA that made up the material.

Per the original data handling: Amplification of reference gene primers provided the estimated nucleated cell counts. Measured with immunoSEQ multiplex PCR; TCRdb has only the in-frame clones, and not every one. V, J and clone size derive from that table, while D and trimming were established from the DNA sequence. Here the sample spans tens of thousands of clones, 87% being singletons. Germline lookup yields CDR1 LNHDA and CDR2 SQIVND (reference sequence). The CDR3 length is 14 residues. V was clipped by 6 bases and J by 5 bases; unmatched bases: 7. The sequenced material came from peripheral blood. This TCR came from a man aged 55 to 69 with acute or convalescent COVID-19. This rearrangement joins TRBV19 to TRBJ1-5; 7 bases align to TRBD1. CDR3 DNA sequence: TGTGCCAGTAGGTTACAGGGGCCCTATCAGCCCCAGCATTTT. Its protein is CASRLQGPYQPQHF.